The rows below give T cell receptor beta chains drawn from one sample of a study of early T cells in non-severe SARS-CoV-2 infection. TCRdb used MiXCR to reprocess the 5' RACE reads, holding one entry per CDR3 protein. Of fewer than 45,000 distinct CDR3 sequences detected, more than 8% appear once; the ten largest clones hold roughly 12%. The sequenced sample was whole blood. These receptors were obtained from an adult who was a healthcare worker with PCR-confirmed SARS-CoV-2 infection or an uninfected control (not recorded which). CDR3s leave out the opening cysteine and the closing phenylalanine or tryptophan. A D gene is named only where the DNA matches it firmly.

v_gene	j_gene	d_gene	CDR3aa
TRBV6-6	TRBJ2-6	NA	ASSSLESSGANVLT
TRBV7-9	TRBJ2-5	NA	ASSPEPGPQETQY
TRBV18	TRBJ2-1	TRBD1	ASSQGRDRQF
TRBV9	TRBJ2-7	NA	ASSADPTGSAYEQY
TRBV29-1	TRBJ2-3	NA	SVTGPGTDTQY
TRBV12-3/TRBV12-4	TRBJ2-1	TRBD2	ASSFLIAGANPNEQF
TRBV30	TRBJ2-1	TRBD2	AWTGTSGSGEQF
TRBV29-1	TRBJ1-1	TRBD1	SVATGGNTEAF
TRBV28	TRBJ2-4	NA	ASSPGTLLAKNIQY
TRBV7-7	TRBJ2-3	NA	ASSLPGSDTQY
TRBV5-4	TRBJ2-3	NA	ASSLAATRSTDTQY
TRBV29-1	TRBJ1-1	NA	SADGVISTEAF
TRBV11-2	TRBJ1-5	NA	ASSLGYLGNQPQH
TRBV25-1	TRBJ2-7	NA	ASSLKVGYEQY
TRBV6-5	TRBJ2-7	NA	ASRHVRDGSYEQY
TRBV20-1	TRBJ2-3	NA	SAQAATKNTQY
TRBV13	TRBJ1-1	TRBD1	ASSTSDRENTEAF
TRBV27	TRBJ1-2	NA	ASSFRANYGYT
TRBV5-1	TRBJ1-2	TRBD1	ASSGGQGVYGYT
TRBV11-3	TRBJ2-3	NA	ASSFGGASDTQY
TRBV5-6	TRBJ2-2	NA	ASSPQPSGELF
TRBV6-1	TRBJ1-5	NA	ASAAQGNQPQH
TRBV18	TRBJ1-2	NA	ASSPECGNYGYT
TRBV6-5	TRBJ2-7	NA	ASTNTDSYEQY
TRBV10-3	TRBJ1-2	TRBD1	AIGLPGGGNYGYT
TRBV15	TRBJ2-5	NA	ATGTRGETQY
TRBV11-2	TRBJ2-3	NA	ASRSTGQPDTQY
TRBV20-1	TRBJ2-1	NA	SAREQSRNYNEQF
TRBV14	TRBJ1-1	TRBD1	ASSQRPVITGELIEAF
TRBV20-1	TRBJ2-4	TRBD1	SAPKGQAKKNIQY
TRBV6-2/TRBV6-3	TRBJ1-2	NA	ASRFTGNYGYT
TRBV12-3/TRBV12-4	TRBJ2-1	NA	ASRPSGPQNNEQF
TRBV28	TRBJ2-1	NA	ASSLFIGDLSYNEQF
TRBV12-3/TRBV12-4	TRBJ1-6	TRBD1	ASSLVGQGESPLH
TRBV27	TRBJ1-5	NA	ASRGAGYSNQPQH
TRBV7-2	TRBJ2-7	NA	ASSPRAGEQY
TRBV5-5	TRBJ2-3	TRBD2	ASSLASGGAGTDTQY
TRBV5-4	TRBJ2-4	NA	ASSFGGRNIQY
TRBV7-9	TRBJ2-1	NA	ASSLGVYEQF
TRBV19	TRBJ1-4	NA	ATRSQQFATNEKLF
TRBV20-1	TRBJ2-1	NA	SARILGEQF
TRBV9	TRBJ2-7	NA	ASSVAWQPYEQY
TRBV5-1	TRBJ1-4	NA	ASSLTENEKLF
TRBV5-5	TRBJ1-1	TRBD1	ASGHRGDTEAF
TRBV28	TRBJ1-5	NA	ASSLWDQPQH
TRBV20-1	TRBJ2-1	NA	SVKTGPPEQF
TRBV11-2	TRBJ2-3	TRBD2	ASSWSGATDTQY
TRBV21-1	TRBJ2-2	NA	ASSSFATAHSNTGELF
TRBV27	TRBJ2-1	NA	ASSHLRGNNEQF
TRBV7-8	TRBJ1-1	NA	ASSLAWGLKDTEAF
TRBV7-2	TRBJ2-7	NA	ASSPARAYEQY
TRBV28	TRBJ2-2	TRBD2	ASSLSASGGPGELF
TRBV5-1	TRBJ2-2	NA	ASSLAIGGARNTGELF
TRBV19	TRBJ2-5	NA	ASSIVAGRETQY
TRBV7-3	TRBJ2-2	NA	ASSPVGTGNTGELF